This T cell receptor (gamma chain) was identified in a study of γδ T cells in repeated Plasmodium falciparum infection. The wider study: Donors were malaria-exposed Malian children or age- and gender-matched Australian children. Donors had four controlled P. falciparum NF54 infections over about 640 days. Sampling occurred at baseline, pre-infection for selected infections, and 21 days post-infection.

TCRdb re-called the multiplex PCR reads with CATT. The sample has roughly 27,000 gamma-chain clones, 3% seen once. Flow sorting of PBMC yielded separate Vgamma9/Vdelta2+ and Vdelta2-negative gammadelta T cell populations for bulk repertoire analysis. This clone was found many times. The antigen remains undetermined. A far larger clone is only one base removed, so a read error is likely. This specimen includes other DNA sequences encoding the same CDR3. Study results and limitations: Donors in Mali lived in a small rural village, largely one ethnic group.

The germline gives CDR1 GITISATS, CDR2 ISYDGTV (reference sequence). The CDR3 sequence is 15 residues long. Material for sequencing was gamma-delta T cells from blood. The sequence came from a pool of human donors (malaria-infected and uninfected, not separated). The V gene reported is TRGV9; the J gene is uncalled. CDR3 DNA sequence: TGTGCCTTGTGGGAGAGGGAATGGGCCCGGGATAAGAAGCTCTTT. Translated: CALWEREWARDKKLF.